The 14 T cell receptor beta chains in this list originate from one sample, sequenced in a study of blood T cell repertoires in COVID-19 (dated by TCRdb to the early 2020s). Library preparation used the immunoSEQ multiplex PCR assay. The immuneACCESS repertoire file appears here via TCRdb, limited to in-frame rearrangements. These files lack a portion of the clones; in checked studies, under half of the deficit traces to unresolved V genes, and the cause of the others is not known. The sample table contains fewer than 300,000 clones; only one count was recorded for approximately 89% of them. The ten biggest clones cover 2% to 3% of the sample. Sequencing was performed on peripheral blood. The receptors were sampled from a woman in her forties or fifties with acute or convalescent COVID-19.

The rearrangement links TRBV7-8 to TRBJ2-7, with 7 bases fitting TRBD2. This CDR3 is 12 amino acids long. In germline, CDR1 is SGHVS, CDR2 FQNEAQ. V dropped 4 bases and J dropped 7; count of bases not matched to a gene: 4. The CDR3 nucleotides read TGTGCCAGCAGCTGGACTAGTCGGGAGCAGTACTTC. As protein: CASSWTSREQYF.

This clone was seen just once. The chain joins TRBV5-1 to TRBJ2-7; TRBD2 aligns across 7 bases. V was clipped by 4 bases and J by 3 bases; unmatched bases: 10. The CDR3 totals 15 residues. CDR1 is SGHRS and CDR2 is YFSETQ in the germline V gene. This CDR3 is CASSEPRRGDYEQYF. In nucleotides, the CDR3 is TGCGCCAGCAGCGAACCGAGACGGGGGGACTACGAGCAGTACTTC.

The chain couples TRBV5-4 to TRBJ2-1, with a tentative D call TRBD1 (7 bases). V was cut by 0 bases and J by 7 bases, with 23 bases left in between. The CDR3 consists of 18 residues. Germline V gene data show CDR1 as SGHNT and CDR2 as YYREEE (reference sequence). CDR3 loop: CASSLAGGRTGKRNEQFF. The CDR3 bases are TGTGCCAGCAGCTTGGCGGGTGGGAGGACAGGAAAAAGGAATGAGCAGTTCTTC.

The chain recombines TRBV7-2 with TRBJ1-1; a weak D match, TRBD1 (5 bases). The CDR3 sequence is 16 residues long. V lost 3 bases to trimming and J lost 1 base, with 15 bases between them. Germline V gene data show CDR1 as SGHTA and CDR2 as FQGNSA. The CDR3 is CASSFGLIGQNTEAFF. CDR3 nucleotide sequence: TGTGCCAGCAGCTTTGGGTTGATAGGACAGAACACTGAAGCTTTCTTT.

The CDR3 DNA follows: TGTGCCTGGAGTCAACAGGGTTCCGGACGGTTCTTC. Amino acid sequence: CAWSQQGSGRFF. The chain couples TRBV30 to TRBJ2-1; tentative D call: TRBD1 (6 bases). Trimming left V 2 bases short and J 15 bases short, with 17 bases between. This CDR3 comprises 12 residues. CDR1 is GTSNPN, CDR2 SVGIG, per germline (reference sequence). Full variable domain (outside the CDR3, taken from reference TRBV30 and TRBJ2-1): SQTIHQWPATLVQPVGSPLSLECTVEGTSNPNLYWYRQAAGRGLQLLFYSVGIGQISSEVPQNLSASRPQDRQFILSSKKLLLSDSGFYLCAWSQQGSGRFFGPGTRLTVL.

The chain recombines TRBV6-2 or TRBV6-3 with TRBJ1-1; D remains unclear. From germline, CDR1 is MNHEY and CDR2 SVGEGT. The V and J ends lost 2 bases and 4 bases respectively, with 11 bases between them. This CDR3 region has 14 residues. DNA of the CDR3: TGTGCCAGCAGTTACGCGGGCACGGGCACTGAAGCTTTCTTT. This codes for CASSYAGTGTEAFF.

As regards this clone: This same CDR3 is encoded by further DNA sequences in the sample. The rearrangement links TRBV9 to TRBJ1-2, with 8 bases fitting TRBD1. The germline V gene has CDR1 SGDLS and CDR2 YYNGEE. This CDR3 spans 12 amino acids. The trim removed 5 bases at V and 4 bases at J, leaving 1 base unmatched. DNA for the CDR3: TGTGCCAGCAGTACAGGGGGCTATGGCTACACCTTC. It yields the protein CASSTGGYGYTF.

V is TRBV6-1 and J is TRBJ1-1, with a possible D match to TRBD1 (6 bases). The CDR3 length is 15 residues. V lost 3 bases, J lost 0 bases, and 11 bases lay in between. Germline V gives CDR1 MNHNS, CDR2 SASEGT. In DNA form, the CDR3 reads TGTGCCAGCAGTGACGGCGGACAGCTGAACACTGAAGCTTTCTTT. It yields the protein CASSDGGQLNTEAFF.

The chain links TRBV19 to TRBJ2-1; 7 bases agree with TRBD1. CDR1 is LNHDA and CDR2 is SQIVND in the germline V gene (reference sequence). CDR3 length: 18 residues. J gave up 7 bases and V 3 bases, and 18 bases lay outside the gene matches. CDR3 sequence: CASSIRSTGEGGYNEQFF. DNA for the CDR3: TGTGCCAGTAGTATTAGATCCACAGGGGAAGGGGGCTATAATGAGCAGTTCTTC.

The V call is TRBV3-1 (or the pseudogene TRBV3-2), the J call TRBJ1-2; possibly TRBD1 for D (6 bases). The length of the CDR3 is 14 residues. Trimming pared 2 bases from V and 4 bases from J, leaving 11 bases between. Germline CDR1 LGHDT, CDR2 YNNKEL (reference sequence). The DNA for the CDR3 is TGTGCCAGCAGCCAATTGGGGGCAGGCTATGGCTACACCTTC. Its protein is CASSQLGAGYGYTF.

V usage is TRBV6-5 and J usage is TRBJ2-7; 7 bases align to TRBD1. The germline V gene encodes CDR1 MNHEY and CDR2 SVGAGI. J lost 3 bases, V lost 1 base, and 3 bases had no gene match. The CDR3 is 14 residues long. In nucleotides, the CDR3 is TGTGCCAGCAGTTACTTAGGACAGGACTACGAGCAGTACTTC. As protein: CASSYLGQDYEQYF.

The chain joins TRBV7-8 to TRBJ1-5, with 8 nucleotides matching TRBD1. The CDR3 covers 18 residues. CDR1 SGHVS and CDR2 FQNEAQ come from the germline V gene. V trimming: 5 bases; J trimming: 0 bases; junction bases outside the gene matches: 12. The CDR3 reads CASSHDRDRTYSNQPQHF. CDR3 nucleotides: TGTGCCAGCAGCCATGACCGGGACAGGACTTATAGCAATCAGCCCCAGCATTTT.

The V call is TRBV6-6, the J call TRBJ1-2; D is undetermined. Trimming cost V 7 bases and J 8 bases, with 11 bases left between them. This CDR3 has 11 amino acids. In germline, CDR1 is MNHNY, CDR2 SVGAGI (reference sequence). CDR3 in amino acids: CASTAADGYTF. For the CDR3, the DNA is TGTGCCAGCACGGCGGCCGACGGCTACACCTTC.

The genes are TRBV27 and TRBJ2-3; 14 nucleotides align to TRBD2. CDR1 is MNHEY, CDR2 SMNVEV, per germline (reference sequence). The CDR3 runs to 18 residues. J lost 1 base, V lost 4 bases, and 7 bases had no gene match. In DNA form, the CDR3 reads TGTGCCAGCAGTTCGGGACTAGCGGGAGAGGGGGGCACAGATACGCAGTATTTT. Amino acids: CASSSGLAGEGGTDTQYF.